One and the same sample provided the 20 T cell receptor beta chains below, sequenced in a study of blood T cell repertoires in COVID-19. Method: immunoSEQ multiplex PCR; TCRdb's copy keeps in-frame clones and lacks some. The sample holds some 150,000 clones, roughly 89% seen once. The source material was peripheral blood. These receptors originate from a man between 50 and 59 years old with acute or convalescent COVID-19.

The chain joins TRBV11-3 to TRBJ2-3, with D tentatively TRBD2 (5 bases). V was shortened by 1 base and J by 5 bases, with 7 bases between the two germline ends. Per the germline V gene, CDR1 is SGHNT and CDR2 is YENEEA. This CDR3 spans 13 amino acids. The CDR3 sequence is CASSLGRQDTQYF. The CDR3 DNA reads TGTGCCAGCAGCTTAGGGAGGCAAGATACGCAGTATTTT.

The genes are TRBV11-2 and TRBJ2-7; TRBD1 might be the D (6 bases). Germline V gene lookup returns CDR1 SGHAT and CDR2 FQNNGV. The CDR3 contains 13 residues. The ends were cut back, 3 bases at V and 3 bases at J, with 9 bases in the middle. CDR3 residues: CASSFGQSYEQYV. The CDR3 coding sequence is TGTGCCAGCAGCTTCGGACAGAGCTACGAGCAGTACGTC.

The chain is built from TRBV5-1 and TRBJ2-7; 15 bases are a match to TRBD2. Germline V gives CDR1 SGHRS, CDR2 YFSETQ. CDR3 length equals 18 residues. V lost 4 bases, J lost 4 bases, and 12 bases stayed unmatched. CDR3 loop: CASSTQGLAGGPLYEQYF. The CDR3 nucleotides are TGCGCCAGCAGCACACAAGGACTAGCGGGAGGGCCGCTGTACGAGCAGTACTTC.

The rearrangement uses TRBV28 and TRBJ1-5; unclear D gene. V lost 2 bases, J lost 6 bases, and 11 bases lay in between. This CDR3 is 14 amino acids long. The germline CDR1 and CDR2 sequences are MDHEN and SYDVKM. The CDR3 DNA reads TGTGCCAGCAGTTTAGTGGAGGTCCTTCAGCCCCAGCATTTT. Residues: CASSLVEVLQPQHF.

The V gene is TRBV6-5, the J gene TRBJ2-7; weak D call: TRBD1 (6 bases). Trimming took off 6 bases at V and 6 bases at J, with 18 bases between the two ends. The CDR3 is 14 amino acids. Per germline, CDR1 MNHEY and CDR2 SVGAGI. In DNA form, the CDR3 reads TGTGCCAGCAGCCTCGGACAGCTCCCCATCGAGCAGTACTTC. It specifies CASSLGQLPIEQYF.

The chain recombines TRBV28 with TRBJ1-5, with D maybe TRBD1 (6 bases). The CDR3 loop spans 14 amino acids. Trimming pared 7 bases from V and 3 bases from J, leaving 13 bases between. The germline gives CDR1 MDHEN, CDR2 SYDVKM. This chain's CDR3 is CASTGQRFNQPQHF. The CDR3, as DNA: TGTGCCAGCACCGGACAGAGGTTCAATCAGCCCCAGCATTTT.

The chain joins TRBV9 to TRBJ2-1; 9 positions match TRBD1. Germline V lookup: CDR1 SGDLS, CDR2 YYNGEE. V gave up 4 bases and J gave up 6 bases; unmatched junction bases: 5. This CDR3 comprises 14 residues. DNA for the CDR3: TGTGCCAGCAGCACAGGGGGCGAGAGCAATGAGCAGTTCTTC. Protein sequence: CASSTGGESNEQFF.

The chain uses TRBV7-9 and TRBJ2-3; D is undetermined. Germline values: CDR1 SEHNR, CDR2 FQNEAQ (reference sequence). CDR3 length: 13 amino acids. Trimming left V 3 bases short and J 4 bases short, with 8 bases between. CDR3 DNA sequence: TGTGCCAGCAGCTTCCGCCGAGCAGATACGCAGTATTTT. Translation gives CASSFRRADTQYF. Supplemented by reference TRBV7-9 and TRBJ2-3, the full variable domain reads DTGVSQNPRHKITKRGQNVTFRCDPISEHNRLYWYRQTLGQGPEFLTYFQNEAQLEKSRLLSDRFSAERPKGSFSTLEIQRTEQGDSAMYLCASSFRRADTQYFGPGTRLTVL.

This clone was seen more than once but under ten times. The chain combines TRBV27 with TRBJ1-1; no definite D call. Germline V gene data show CDR1 as MNHEY and CDR2 as SMNVEV (reference sequence). The CDR3 covers 14 residues. V lost 2 bases to trimming and J lost 1 base, with 8 bases between them. Written as DNA, the CDR3 is TGTGCCAGCAGTTTACGACACCCGAACACTGAAGCTTTCTTT. Its protein product is CASSLRHPNTEAFF.

The chain has TRBV9 and TRBJ2-3; 15 bases are a match to TRBD2. The CDR3 runs to 17 residues. Germline V gives CDR1 SGDLS, CDR2 YYNGEE. V lost 3 bases, J lost 4 bases, and 6 bases stayed unmatched. DNA for the CDR3: TGTGCCAGCAGCGAGGGGACTAGCGGGAGGCGGGCAGATACGCAGTATTTT. Protein sequence: CASSEGTSGRRADTQYF.

The chain carries TRBV5-6 and TRBJ2-5; TRBD1 agrees at 7 bases. The CDR3 runs to 13 residues. The J segment lost 1 base and the V segment lost 7 bases, leaving 4 bases of the junction unmatched. Germline CDR1 reads SGHDT; CDR2 reads YYEEEE. The CDR3 DNA sequence: TGTGCCAGCCAGGGACAGCCCCAAGAGACCCAGTACTTC. Protein: CASQGQPQETQYF.

V and J are TRBV3-1 (or the pseudogene TRBV3-2) and TRBJ1-6; no clear D. Germline values: CDR1 LGHDT, CDR2 YNNKEL (reference sequence). Between the trimmed V and J ends, which lost 4 bases and 9 bases, there was a span of 7 bases. There are 12 residues in the CDR3. Written as DNA, the CDR3 is TGTGCCAGCAGCCGACGGGTTTCACCCCTCCACTTT. Amino acid sequence: CASSRRVSPLHF.

The chain employs TRBV5-1 and TRBJ2-7; weak D call: TRBD1 (5 bases). Trimming removed 4 bases at V and 3 bases at J, with 14 bases between. Germline V gene lookup returns CDR1 SGHRS and CDR2 YFSETQ. The CDR3 has 14 residues. The CDR3 loop is CASSRTPSNYEQYF. DNA of the CDR3: TGCGCCAGCAGCCGGACACCCTCGAACTACGAGCAGTACTTC.

The rearrangement joins TRBV3-1 (or the pseudogene TRBV3-2) to TRBJ2-3; 8 positions match TRBD2. The CDR3 covers 14 residues. In germline, CDR1 is LGHDT, CDR2 YNNKEL (reference sequence). V lost 7 bases, J lost 2 bases, and 5 bases stayed unmatched. CDR3 sequence: CASKTGGPTDTQYF. For the CDR3, the DNA is TGTGCCAGCAAAACGGGGGGGCCCACAGATACGCAGTATTTT.

The V and J genes are TRBV11-2 and TRBJ2-7; 9 bases align to TRBD1. From germline, CDR1 is SGHAT and CDR2 FQNNGV. The CDR3 is 15 residues long. Trimming took 5 bases from V and 3 from J; bases not matched to a gene: 8. In nucleotides, the CDR3 is TGTGCCAGCAGCCATTACAGGGGGCCTGGCTACGAGCAGTACTTC. Translating gives CASSHYRGPGYEQYF. The entire variable domain, with the rest obtained from reference TRBV11-2 and TRBJ2-7, is as follows: EAGVAQSPRYKIIEKRQSVAFWCNPISGHATLYWYQQILGQGPKLLIQFQNNGVVDDSQLPKDRFSAERLKGVDSTLKIQPAKLEDSAVYLCASSHYRGPGYEQYFGPGTRLTVT.

The rearrangement links TRBV27 to TRBJ2-3, with 7 bases that match TRBD2. CDR1 and CDR2 (germline): MNHEY, SMNVEV (reference sequence). V trimming: 2 bases; J trimming: 0 bases; junction bases outside the gene matches: 2. This CDR3 comprises 15 residues. The DNA of the CDR3 is TGTGCCAGCAGTTTAAGGCGGGGGAGCACAGATACGCAGTATTTT. Encoded protein: CASSLRRGSTDTQYF.

The chain carries TRBV6-1 and TRBJ2-1; 7 positions match TRBD2. The CDR3 spans 15 residues. The J segment lost 4 bases and the V segment lost 2 bases, leaving 5 bases of the junction unmatched. Germline loops: CDR1 MNHNS, CDR2 SASEGT. The CDR3: CASSEWLAAYNEQFF. CDR3 DNA: TGTGCCAGCAGTGAATGGCTAGCGGCGTACAATGAGCAGTTCTTC.

The gene calls are TRBV7-2 and TRBJ2-1, with TRBD1 matching 9 bases. CDR1 and CDR2 (germline): SGHTA, FQGNSA. The trim removed 2 bases at V and 7 bases at J, leaving 12 bases unmatched. The CDR3 is 17 amino acids. Here the CDR3 reads CASSLTIRTGASNEQFF. The DNA of the CDR3 is TGTGCCAGCAGCTTAACAATTAGGACAGGGGCCTCAAATGAGCAGTTCTTC.

This clone was counted at least ten times. V gene TRBV21-1 combines with J gene TRBJ1-5; the tabulated D call, TRBD1, remains unverified against the DNA. TRBV21-1 is reported as a pseudogene. This CDR3 region has 15 residues. The CDR3, as DNA: TGTGCCAGCAGCAACCGGGACACCAACAATCAGCCCCAGCATTTT. Amino acids: CASSNRDTNNQPQHF.

V usage is TRBV4-2 and J usage is TRBJ2-7, with TRBD1 matching 10 bases. V was clipped by 1 base and J by 3 bases; unmatched bases: 3. CDR1 is LGHNA, CDR2 YNFKEQ, per germline. This CDR3 is 15 amino acids long. In nucleotides, the CDR3 is TGTGCCAGCAGCCAAGGGGACAGGGGCCACTACGAGCAGTACTTC. Its translation: CASSQGDRGHYEQYF.